A single sample gave rise to the 25 T cell receptor beta chains below, sequenced in a study of memory CD4+ T cells and cytomegalovirus serostatus (dated by TCRdb to about 2019). Single viable CD3+CD4+CD8-CD45RO+ cells were sorted as memory CD4+ T cells on a FACSAria II. The library came from the immunoSEQ multiplex PCR assay. Imported from immuneACCESS, the table was reduced by TCRdb to in-frame sequences with V and J called. These copies leave out some clones; in studies compared against another copy, an unresolved V gene accounts for under half, and the cause of the remainder is not known. The sample table lists about 82,000 clones, 65% to 85% of them with a count of one. The ten largest clonotypes hold around 0.78% of the sample. Sample: memory CD4+ T cells from blood. The receptors shown here come from an adult in good health and CMV-seronegative.

The CDR3, as DNA: TGTGCCAGCAGCCAAGATCTGGGGGGCAAGACCCAGTACTTC. Protein sequence: CASSQDLGGKTQYF. This sequence joins TRBV4-2 and TRBJ2-5, with D possibly called TRBD1 or TRBD2 (6 bases each). CDR1 and CDR2 from the germline V gene are LGHNA and YNFKEQ. The V and J ends lost 0 bases and 6 bases respectively, with 11 bases between them. The CDR3 runs 14 residues.

J is TRBJ2-7 and V is TRBV6-5; D unclear. CDR3 length equals 15 residues. The germline CDR1 and CDR2 sequences are MNHEY and SVGAGI. Trimming shortened V by 2 bases and J by 6 bases, and 17 bases separated the two germline ends. This CDR3 is CASSYGTRYLGEQYF. The CDR3 nucleotides read TGTGCCAGCAGTTACGGCACGAGGTATCTCGGCGAGCAGTACTTC.

Details on this clone: At one boundary the junction diverges from the germline segment, which might be a read error. The J gene is TRBJ2-1, the V gene TRBV7-7; D is possibly TRBD1 or TRBD2 (5 bases each). The CDR3 is made up of 14 amino acids. From germline, CDR1 is SSHAT and CDR2 FNYEAQ (reference sequence). The CDR3 here is CASSFRGLYNEQFF. Written as DNA, the CDR3 is TGTGCTAGCAGCTTCCGGGGCTTATACAATGAGCAGTTCTTC.

CDR3 in amino acids: CASSEGFYNSPLHF. In nucleotides, the CDR3 is TGTGCCAGCAGCGAGGGGTTCTATAATTCACCCCTCCACTTT. This chain links TRBV27 with TRBJ1-6; a possible D gene is TRBD1 (5 bases). The V end lost 6 bases, the J end lost 3 bases, and 9 bases lay between the germline ends. The length of the CDR3 is 14 residues. Germline V gene sequence: CDR1 MNHEY, CDR2 SMNVEV (reference sequence).

The V and J genes are TRBV2 and TRBJ1-6, with a possible D match to TRBD1 (6 bases). Germline values: CDR1 SNHLY, CDR2 FYNNEI. The CDR3 loop spans 19 amino acids. V was pared by 3 bases and J by 10 bases, with 28 bases between. CDR3: CASSERGARGQSVGSPLHF. In nucleotides, the CDR3 is TGTGCCAGCAGTGAGAGGGGGGCGAGAGGTCAAAGCGTTGGGTCACCCCTCCACTTT.

The gene calls are TRBV5-1 and TRBJ1-3; a possible D gene is TRBD1 (6 bases). CDR1 and CDR2 from the germline V gene are SGHRS and YFSETQ. This CDR3 comprises 15 residues. Trimming shortened V by 0 bases and J by 3 bases, and 10 bases separated the two germline ends. The CDR3, as DNA: TGCGCCAGCAGCTTGGCAGGGGCAAGTGGAAACACCATATATTTT. This sequence encodes CASSLAGASGNTIYF.

The sample holds a few counts of this clone. Distinct nucleotide sequences in the sample also encode this CDR3. This sequence joins TRBV19 and TRBJ1-6; D is uncertain. V was cut by 3 bases and J by 2 bases, with 11 bases left in between. CDR1 and CDR2 from the germline V gene are LNHDA and SQIVND (reference sequence). This CDR3 region has 16 residues. CDR3: CASSMTGITYNSPLHF. DNA for the CDR3: TGTGCCAGTAGTATGACGGGGATAACCTATAATTCACCCCTCCACTTT.

This clone showed up just a few times. J is TRBJ2-7 and V is TRBV2; D ambiguous. The CDR3 extends over 13 amino acids. Trimming left V 4 bases short and J 2 bases short, with 9 bases between. Germline lookup yields CDR1 SNHLY and CDR2 FYNNEI. In nucleotides, the CDR3 is TGTGCCAGCAGTGTAAGGAGAACCTACGAGCAGTACTTC. Translation: CASSVRRTYEQYF.

The chain carries TRBV19 and TRBJ1-1; 8 bases align to TRBD1. CDR3 length: 15 residues. Germline lookup yields CDR1 LNHDA and CDR2 SQIVND (reference sequence). Trimming at V came to 6 bases and at J to 6 bases, leaving 12 bases not matched to a gene. The CDR3 reads CASRFTGQGDAEAFF. The CDR3 DNA reads as TGTGCCAGTAGGTTTACAGGACAGGGTGACGCTGAAGCTTTCTTT.

This chain connects TRBV11-2 to TRBJ1-2; 12 bases are a match to TRBD1. With 5 bases clipped from V and 5 bases from J, the junction kept 12 bases outside the gene matches. From germline, CDR1 is SGHAT and CDR2 FQNNGV. The CDR3 is 17 amino acids. CDR3 sequence: CASSPLRDRGRLYGYTF. Written as DNA, the CDR3 is TGTGCCAGCAGCCCACTCCGGGACAGGGGGCGCCTATATGGCTACACCTTC.

This clone was seen only a few times. This chain links TRBV14 with TRBJ1-1; 8 positions match TRBD1. The V and J ends lost 1 base and 3 bases, in that order; junction bases with no gene match: 10. CDR1 SGHDN and CDR2 FVKESK come from the germline V gene. The length of the CDR3 is 17 residues. CDR3 in amino acids: CASSQGLTGGWDTEAFF. DNA for the CDR3: TGTGCCAGCAGCCAAGGCCTTACAGGGGGGTGGGACACTGAAGCTTTCTTT. The complete variable domain, with remaining parts taken from reference TRBV14 and TRBJ1-1, reads EAGVTQFPSHSVIEKGQTVTLRCDPISGHDNLYWYRRVMGKEIKFLLHFVKESKQDESGMPNNRFLAERTGGTYSTLKVQPAELEDSGVYFCASSQGLTGGWDTEAFFGQGTRLTVV.

Concerning this clone itself: Mismatch with germline at one junction end may stem from a read error. The genes are TRBV7-2 and TRBJ2-3, with 16 bases fitting TRBD2. The CDR3 is 13 residues long. Per germline, CDR1 SGHTA and CDR2 FQGNSA. Here the CDR3 reads CASSPGTSGGARF. The CDR3 DNA sequence: TGTGCCAGCAGCCCAGGGACTAGCGGGGGGGCCCGTTTT.

The chain recombines TRBV30 with TRBJ1-4; perhaps TRBD1 as D (5 bases). V lost 3 bases and J 0 bases, leaving 14 bases between the germline ends. Germline values: CDR1 GTSNPN, CDR2 SVGIG (reference sequence). This CDR3 is 16 amino acids long. The CDR3 region has the DNA TGTGCCTGGAGAGGCGTGGGGCTAGCAACTAATGAAAAACTGTTTTTT. Its protein is CAWRGVGLATNEKLFF. Based on the CDR3 plus reference TRBV30 and TRBJ1-4, the full variable domain is SQTIHQWPATLVQPVGSPLSLECTVEGTSNPNLYWYRQAAGRGLQLLFYSVGIGQISSEVPQNLSASRPQDRQFILSSKKLLLSDSGFYLCAWRGVGLATNEKLFFGSGTQLSVL.

In its sample, this clone was seen a few times. The chain couples TRBV30 to TRBJ2-7; weak D call: TRBD2 (6 bases). The length of the CDR3 is 13 residues. The V end lost 0 bases, the J end lost 3 bases, and 9 bases lay between the germline ends. The germline V gene has CDR1 GTSNPN and CDR2 SVGIG (reference sequence). CDR3 in amino acids: CAWSVWGDYEQYF. CDR3 sequence (DNA): TGTGCCTGGAGTGTATGGGGGGACTACGAGCAGTACTTC. The full variable domain, with the rest looked up from reference TRBV30 and TRBJ2-7, is SQTIHQWPATLVQPVGSPLSLECTVEGTSNPNLYWYRQAAGRGLQLLFYSVGIGQISSEVPQNLSASRPQDRQFILSSKKLLLSDSGFYLCAWSVWGDYEQYFGPGTRLTVT.

V usage is TRBV25-1 and J usage is TRBJ2-2; D call uncertain. The V end lost 9 bases, the J end lost 7 bases, and 9 bases lay between the germline ends. The CDR3 loop spans 11 amino acids. Per the germline V gene, CDR1 is MGHDK and CDR2 is SYGVNS. Here the CDR3 DNA reads TGTGCCAGTGCTGGTTACGGGGAGCTGTTTTTT. It is translated as CASAGYGELFF.

This chain uses TRBV7-2 with TRBJ1-1; 8 bases align to TRBD1. J was trimmed by 4 bases and V by 3 bases; bases with no gene match: 7. CDR1 and CDR2 from the germline V gene are SGHTA and FQGNSA. CDR3 length: 15 amino acids. CDR3 DNA: TGTGCCAGCAGCTTTGATCTAGACAGGGGCACTGAAGCTTTCTTT. It specifies CASSFDLDRGTEAFF. Full variable domain (outside the CDR3, taken from reference TRBV7-2 and TRBJ1-1): GAGVSQSPSNKVTEKGKDVELRCDPISGHTALYWYRQSLGQGLEFLIYFQGNSAPDKSGLPSDRFSAERTGGSVSTLTIQRTQQEDSAVYLCASSFDLDRGTEAFFGQGTRLTVV.

This CDR3 reads CASSRTGSKGTYEQYF. CDR3 sequence (DNA): TGTGCCAGCAGCCGGACAGGGAGTAAGGGCACCTACGAGCAGTACTTC. This chain links TRBV7-2 with TRBJ2-7, with 8 bases lining up with TRBD1. The ends lost 5 bases at V and 2 bases at J; junction bases unmatched: 11. This CDR3 has 16 residues. Germline V gene data show CDR1 as SGHTA and CDR2 as FQGNSA.

The chain carries TRBV11-2 and TRBJ1-2; D is ambiguous. The CDR3 spans 14 residues. Germline V CDR1 and CDR2: SGHAT, FQNNGV. The V end was cut by 2 bases, the J end by 4 bases, with 11 bases between. CDR3 nucleotide sequence: TGTGCCAGCAGCTTACAGGCCAGCATCTATGGCTACACCTTC. This sequence encodes CASSLQASIYGYTF.

This rearrangement joins TRBV7-9 to TRBJ2-7; maybe TRBD1 (5 bases). Germline loops: CDR1 SEHNR, CDR2 FQNEAQ (reference sequence). CDR3 length: 12 amino acids. V lost 2 bases to trimming and J lost 3 bases, with 5 bases between them. The CDR3 nucleotides are TGTGCCAGCAGCTTACAGGGCTACGAGCAGTACTTC. Its protein product is CASSLQGYEQYF.

This rearrangement joins TRBV4-2 to TRBJ1-2, with unresolved D. Trimming stripped 10 bases from V and 4 bases from J, with 13 bases between. The CDR3 loop spans 12 amino acids. Germline V gene data show CDR1 as LGHNA and CDR2 as YNFKEQ. The CDR3 region is CATGTDFYGYTF. For the CDR3, the DNA is TGTGCCACAGGAACAGACTTCTATGGCTACACCTTC.

The CDR3 spells CASSDRGGRIEAFF. Here the CDR3 DNA reads TGTGCCAGCAGTGATAGAGGGGGACGGATTGAAGCTTTCTTT. This chain links TRBV6-1 with TRBJ1-1; D is perhaps TRBD1 (6 bases). The CDR3 loop spans 14 amino acids. Germline CDR1 MNHNS, CDR2 SASEGT. V lost 3 bases and J lost 7, with 15 bases in between.

CDR3 in DNA: TGTGCCAGTAGTATCGAAGGGGGCTATGAAAAACTGTTTTTT. Translated: CASSIEGGYEKLFF. The chain carries TRBV19 and TRBJ1-4; 7 positions match TRBD1. Germline CDR1 LNHDA, CDR2 SQIVND (reference sequence). The CDR3 has 14 amino acids. The J segment lost 6 bases and the V segment lost 3 bases, leaving 4 bases of the junction unmatched.

This clone was detected once. The chain uses TRBV19 and TRBJ1-1, with 10 bases lining up with TRBD1. The CDR3 is made up of 15 amino acids. V was pared by 4 bases and J by 5 bases, with 7 bases of the junction left unmatched. Germline CDR1 and CDR2: LNHDA and SQIVND (reference sequence). CDR3 sequence reads: CASSKTWDRGTEAFF. The CDR3 bases are TGTGCCAGTAGTAAGACGTGGGACAGGGGTACTGAAGCTTTCTTT. The full variable domain, in which reference TRBV19 and TRBJ1-1 provide the parts outside the CDR3, is DGGITQSPKYLFRKEGQNVTLSCEQNLNHDAMYWYRQDPGQGLRLIYYSQIVNDFQKGDIAEGYSVSREKKESFPLTVTSAQKNPTAFYLCASSKTWDRGTEAFFGQGTRLTVV.

The chain links TRBV5-1 to TRBJ1-6; D is unclear. CDR3 length: 14 residues. Germline CDR1 SGHRS, CDR2 YFSETQ. The V gene lost 0 bases and the J gene lost 10 bases, with 11 bases spanning the gap. In DNA, the CDR3 is TGCGCCAGCAGCTTGGCCGGGAGGGAATCACCCCTCCACTTT. Amino acid sequence: CASSLAGRESPLHF. Supplemented by reference TRBV5-1 and TRBJ1-6, the full variable domain reads KAGVTQTPRYLIKTRGQQVTLSCSPISGHRSVSWYQQTPGQGLQFLFEYFSETQRNKGNFPGRFSGRQFSNSRSEMNVSTLELGDSALYLCASSLAGRESPLHFGNGTRLTVT.

The chain couples TRBV5-1 to TRBJ2-7; D may be TRBD1 (6 bases). The length of the CDR3 is 14 residues. V was trimmed by 0 bases and J by 3 bases, leaving 10 bases between them. The germline V gene encodes CDR1 SGHRS and CDR2 YFSETQ. The CDR3 DNA reads as TGCGCCAGCAGCTTGGCTCAGGGGCTCTACGAGCAGTACTTC. This sequence encodes CASSLAQGLYEQYF.